This section outlines one TCR beta chain sequence together with its context. Its specificity is unknown. Germline loops: CDR1 SGHDT, CDR2 YYEEEE. The CDR3 covers 13 residues. The germline V and J ends were trimmed by 0 bases and 6 bases, with 6 bases remaining between them. TCRdb's copy holds only in-frame clones and misses some; the assay was immunoSEQ multiplex PCR. The sample lists approximately 600,000 clones; approximately 95% were seen once. Naive-designated CD8 cells lacked CD45RO, were positively enriched for CCR7, and omitted terminally differentiated effector memory CD45RA+ cells. This sample was included in a study of shared clonotypes between healthy human individuals. The study, taken as a whole, reports: Investigators collected only blood, and repertoires in tissues likely differ. Although depth was large, rarefaction showed that sequencing of the sorted subsets was incomplete.

What was sequenced was naive CD8+ T cells sorted from blood. The TCR was taken from a woman between 25 and 40 years old in good health. This sequence joins TRBV5-6 and TRBJ1-4; D gene uncertain. The CDR3 loop reads CASSLVTDEKLFF. The CDR3 DNA follows: TGTGCCAGCAGCTTGGTGACTGATGAAAAACTGTTTTTT.